This T cell receptor (beta chain) was sequenced during a study of identical twins (dated by TCRdb to about 2016). Turning to the overall study: TCR alpha and beta repertoires from monozygotic twins, unrelated adults of various ages and cord blood were deep-sequenced to test whether fetal clonotypes persist. To rule out contamination, replicate twin experiments were performed at different times with different library preparation protocols.

Only healthy Caucasian donors were included. Three unrelated non-twin adults were additionally sequenced: a male aged 18 to 29, a male aged 50 to 60 and a female aged 50 to 60. Miltenyi CD45RO+ enrichment and human naive T-cell isolation kits were used to isolate memory (CD45RO+) and naive T cells from PBMC. Summary of the overall study and its limitations: Invariant T cells such as MAIT and iNKT could partly confound zero-insertion analyses, although diverse VJ usage argued against such confounding for most clonotypes. Because the same donors could not be followed over many years, the conclusions relied on cross-sectional statistical analysis. In monozygotic twins, recombination models systematically underestimated out-of-frame TCR alpha sharing, but the models matched the sharing seen between unrelated individuals. A weaker excess of twin sharing was found in beta out-of-frame sequences because the signal-to-noise ratio was lowered by fewer shared sequences. Compared with coincidental sharing between unrelated individuals, an excess of low generation-probability sequences was observed among out-of-frame TCR alpha sequences shared between twins. Abundant cord blood beta clonotypes had fewer insertions, young adult naive repertoires showed a similar but weaker trend, and memory repertoires showed no such trend.

Regarding this clonotype: The target of this receptor is not known. Per-nucleotide qualities are absent, and no much larger clonotype sits a single base away.

There are 14 amino acids in the CDR3, from cysteine to phenylalanine inclusive. The entry retains the CDR3 DNA only, 42 bases that are in frame from base 1. Trimming removed 3 bases from V and 6 bases from J; the gene matches leave 8 bases unexplained. CDR1 and CDR2, looked up from the germline V gene (reference sequence), are DFQATT and SNEGSKA. The library was built by means of 5' RACE. TCRdb records Illumina HiSeq 2000 as the sequencer. Template switching introduced a universal primer binding site; the final cDNA contained a unique molecular identifier, enabling accurate counting of TCR cDNA molecules. First-strand cDNA for TCR alpha and beta chains was synthesized from specific primers in the conserved constant-segment region. Each cDNA library was double barcoded, with a SMART-Mk sample barcode plus Illumina barcodes, to control for contamination. TruSeq adapter sequences and Illumina sample barcodes were added in two successive PCR steps. Sequencing of the TCR alpha and beta cDNA libraries was done on the Illumina HiSeq platform using custom primers. For the original study's pipeline: MiGEC was used to process raw reads and extract unique molecular identifiers, and MiXCR was used to find CDR3 positions. For each individual, recombination models were inferred using an EM algorithm with the repgenHMM and IGoR tools. Shared clonotypes were analyzed with the tcR package in R, and sharing was normalized by the product of cloneset sizes. Out-of-frame nonproductive sequences were analyzed to study raw recombination free of thymic and clonal selection effects. Starting from the raw public reads, TCRdb applied fastp trimming at Q25, assembled clones with MiXCR and retained in-frame beta chains. CDR3 protein duplicates are merged, each entry listing the most common genes and DNA. TCRdb, not the original authors, processed these V and J calls. The sample includes 640,000 or so distinct CDR3 sequences, with less than 7% observed a single time. Together, the top ten hold 1.5% to 2% of the sample.

Sequencing used naive T cells sorted from blood. The cell subset or site tag for this specimen amounts to: cells isolated with a human naive T-cell isolation kit. The TCR originated in a man aged 18 to 30 in good health. Recombination linked TRBV20-1 to TRBJ2-1, and TRBD1 matches 7 of the central bases. The CDR3 loop reads CSASQGVRGNEQFF. The nucleotides read TGCAGTGCTAGTCAGGGGGTGCGCGGCAATGAGCAGTTCTTC.